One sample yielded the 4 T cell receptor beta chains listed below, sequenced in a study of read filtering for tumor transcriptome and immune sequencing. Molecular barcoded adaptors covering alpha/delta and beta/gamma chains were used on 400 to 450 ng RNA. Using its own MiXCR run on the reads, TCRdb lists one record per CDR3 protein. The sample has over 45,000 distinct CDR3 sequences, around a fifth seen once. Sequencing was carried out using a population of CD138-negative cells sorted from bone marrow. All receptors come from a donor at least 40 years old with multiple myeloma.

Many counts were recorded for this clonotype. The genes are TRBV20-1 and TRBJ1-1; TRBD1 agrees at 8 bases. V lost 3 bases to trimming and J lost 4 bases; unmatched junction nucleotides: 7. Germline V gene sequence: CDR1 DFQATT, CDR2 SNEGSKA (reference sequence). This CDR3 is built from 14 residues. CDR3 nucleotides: TGCAGTGCTAGGAACCCACAGGGGGGCACTGAAGCTTTCTTT. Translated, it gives CSARNPQGGTEAFF.

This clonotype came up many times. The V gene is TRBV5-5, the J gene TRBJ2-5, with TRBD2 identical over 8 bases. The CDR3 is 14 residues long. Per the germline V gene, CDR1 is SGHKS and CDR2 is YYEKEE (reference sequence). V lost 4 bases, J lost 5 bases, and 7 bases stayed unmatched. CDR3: CASSPLRGGETQYF. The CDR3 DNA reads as TGTGCCAGCAGCCCCCTTCGGGGGGGGGAGACCCAGTACTTC.

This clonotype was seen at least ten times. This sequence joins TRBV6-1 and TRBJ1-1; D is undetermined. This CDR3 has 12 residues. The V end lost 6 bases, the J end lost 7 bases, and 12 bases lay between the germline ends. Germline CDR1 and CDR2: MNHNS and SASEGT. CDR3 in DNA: TGTGCCAGCAGCCACGACACCTTTGAAGCTTTCTTT. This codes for CASSHDTFEAFF.

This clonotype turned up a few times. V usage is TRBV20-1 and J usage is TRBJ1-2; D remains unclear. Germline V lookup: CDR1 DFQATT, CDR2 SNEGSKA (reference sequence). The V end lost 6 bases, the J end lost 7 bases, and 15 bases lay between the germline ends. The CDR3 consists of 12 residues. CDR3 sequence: CSAVPRASGYTF. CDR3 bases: TGCAGTGCAGTCCCCCGGGCCAGTGGCTACACCTTC.